This T cell receptor beta chain was documented in a study (dated by TCRdb to between 2014 and 2016). Regarding the research as a whole: The study examined whether tumor-infiltrating Tregs in breast cancer are drawn from blood Tregs or arise in situ by conversion from other CD4+ T cell subsets.

Relative to its sample, this clonotype is medium-sized (0.01 to 0.1%). What this receptor recognizes is not known. Base qualities are not provided; no much larger clone lies one nucleotide away. Receptor amplification or capture employed multiplex PCR. Sequencer: Ion Torrent PGM. The study's own analysis went as follows. For each of nine subset-tissue groups, sequencing data from the five patients were combined, and the groups were compared by unsupervised clustering of TCR gene usage. The Morisita-Horn index, with shared sequences weighted by their contribution to each repertoire, was used to calculate repertoire similarity. TCRdb passed the public sequencing reads through fastp at Q25 and MiXCR, retaining productive beta sequences. Rows merge per CDR3 protein into single entries with the most common DNA and genes. The V and J calls and clone size are TCRdb's, not the authors'. The sample has a few thousand distinct CDR3 sequences on record, roughly 0.98% of them singletons. The ten most abundant clones make up 15% to 18% of the sample.

Tregs were isolated as CD4+CD25+CD127-/low cells. Tumor tissue and lymph nodes obtained by ipsilateral axillary dissection were perfused with PBS, cut into small pieces and digested using collagenase I and hyaluronidase. FACS confirmed that the sorted cell populations were more than 90% pure. What the research found in general, with its limitations: The TCR alpha and beta sequences of tumor-infiltrating Tregs showed the greatest overlap with tumor naive CD4+ T cells, followed by blood naive CD4+ T cells. The larger-cohort validation was restricted to a single TCR beta V-J rearrangement rather than whole repertoires. The TCR gene usage of tumor memory CD4+ T cells clustered together with blood and lymph node memory CD4+ cells and with lymph node naive CD4+ cells.

Input material: tumor-infiltrating Tregs sorted from the breast tumor. This clonotype was sampled from a female donor with breast cancer.

The DNA reads as follows: TGTGCCAGCAGTTTAACGCCGGACTATGGCTACACCTTC. This sequence encodes CASSLTPDYGYTF. The rearrangement combines TRBV12-3 or TRBV12-4 with TRBJ1-2; confidence is insufficient to name the D gene. Deletion took 2 bases off V and 3 bases off J, with a span of 7 bases between the germline ends. The cysteine opens and the phenylalanine closes a CDR3 of 13 amino acids. Here the CDR3 DNA is all that survives: 39 bases in frame from base 1.